This note documents a single T cell receptor (beta chain) sequence. Antigen unknown. Autologous stem cell transplantation was followed by relapse in every patient, and brentuximab vedotin exposure varied. This specimen belongs to a study of PD-1 blockade in classical Hodgkin lymphoma. Findings of the study overall: With respect to the repertoire differences, their causes, possibly disease activity or prior therapy, remain undefined. The study found that TCR diversity rose significantly by C4D1 in CD4+ but not CD8+ cells.

Clones were sequenced by immunoSEQ multiplex PCR, and TCRdb holds only the in-frame ones, with some missing. The table has just under 45,000 clones, around 76% seen once. Trimming left V 0 bases short and J 2 bases short, with 12 bases between. Germline CDR1 reads SGHNT; CDR2 reads YYREEE (reference sequence). The CDR3 spans 15 residues. V usage is TRBV5-4 and J usage is TRBJ2-7, with D maybe TRBD1 (6 bases). The receptor comes from a human donor with classical Hodgkin lymphoma. Sequences were derived from peripheral blood mononuclear cells (PBMCs), sampled before the second cycle of nivolumab. DNA of the CDR3: TGTGCCAGCAGCTTGGATCCGGACAGCACCTACGAGCAGTACTTC. Translation: CASSLDPDSTYEQYF.